This T cell receptor beta chain came from a study of blood T cell repertoires in COVID-19. The method was immunoSEQ multiplex PCR; TCRdb's version includes in-frame clones alone and lacks a portion of them. The data contain around 100,000 clones, more than 70% of them singletons. Only a few counts were recorded for this clone. The CDR3 is 14 residues long. The trim removed 5 bases at V and 6 bases at J, leaving 9 bases unmatched. Germline assignment: CDR1 GTSNPN and CDR2 SVGIG (reference sequence). The chain joins TRBV30 to TRBJ2-2; 7 bases align to TRBD1. The receptor comes from a woman aged 60-75 years with acute or convalescent COVID-19. The source material was peripheral blood. CDR3 bases: TGTGCCTGGGGTGACGGGACAGCAGCCGGGGAGCTGTTTTTT. Its protein is CAWGDGTAAGELFF.